This T cell receptor beta chain was recorded in a study of CD8+ T cells in alopecia areata. As for this clone: Its antigen is unidentified.

Sequencing used cDNA as its template, made by extracting RNA and reverse transcribing it. Data came from immunoSEQ multiplex PCR; TCRdb stores just in-frame clones and leaves some out. This table holds about 190,000 clones, 50% to 60% found once. Treatment here: oral pan-JAK inhibitor, 5-10 mg twice daily. The study's findings and limits: In scalp and blood, many expanded lesional clones persisted during tofacitinib.

V lost 7 bases, J lost 4 bases, and 3 bases stayed unmatched. CDR1 is SQVTM and CDR2 is ANQGSEA in the germline V gene. This CDR3 is 13 amino acids long. This chain joins TRBV29-1 and TRBJ2-1, with TRBD2 matching over 11 bases. The TCR comes from a human donor with alopecia areata. The sequencing used CD4+ T cells sorted from blood, collected at week 4, from a patient treated with tofacitinib. In nucleotides, the CDR3 is TGCAGCGCTGGGACTAGCGGTTACAATGAGCAGTTCTTC. Protein product: CSAGTSGYNEQFF.